Sequencing of this TCR beta chain was carried out in a study of lymphopenia after photon versus proton radiotherapy. The repertoire was sequenced with immunoSEQ multiplex PCR; TCRdb's copy has only in-frame clones and lacks some. This table holds 50,000 to 60,000 clones, around 90% found once. J lost 1 base, V lost 6 bases, and 8 bases had no gene match. Germline CDR1 is SNHLY and CDR2 is FYNNEI. CDR3 length: 16 residues. Sample: peripheral blood, taken from a patient treated with photon-based radiotherapy. This chain connects TRBV2 to TRBJ1-5; 8 bases are a match to TRBD1. The receptor was derived from a woman aged 35 to 49 with cholangiocarcinoma. CDR3 loop: CASRADRARSNQPQHF. The CDR3 DNA reads as TGTGCCAGCAGAGCGGACAGGGCTCGAAGCAATCAGCCCCAGCATTTT. The full variable domain, its missing parts supplied by reference TRBV2 and TRBJ1-5, is EPEVTQTPSHQVTQMGQEVILRCVPISNHLYFYWYRQILGQKVEFLVSFYNNEISEKSEIFDDQFSVERPDGSNFTLKIRSTKLEDSAMYFCASRADRARSNQPQHFGDGTRLSIL.